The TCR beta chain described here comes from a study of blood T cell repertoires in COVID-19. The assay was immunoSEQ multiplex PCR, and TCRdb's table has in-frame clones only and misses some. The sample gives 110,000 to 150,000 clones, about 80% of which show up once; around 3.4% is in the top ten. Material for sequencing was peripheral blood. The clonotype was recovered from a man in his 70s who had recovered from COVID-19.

CDR3 sequence: CASNRGGSGGTQYF. The CDR3 coding sequence is TGTGCCAGCAATCGGGGTGGGAGTGGTGGGACCCAGTACTTC. This sequence joins TRBV2 and TRBJ2-5; possible D gene TRBD2, 5 bases. Germline V gene sequence: CDR1 SNHLY, CDR2 FYNNEI. V was shortened by 7 bases and J by 7 bases, with 19 bases between the two germline ends. CDR3 length: 14 amino acids.